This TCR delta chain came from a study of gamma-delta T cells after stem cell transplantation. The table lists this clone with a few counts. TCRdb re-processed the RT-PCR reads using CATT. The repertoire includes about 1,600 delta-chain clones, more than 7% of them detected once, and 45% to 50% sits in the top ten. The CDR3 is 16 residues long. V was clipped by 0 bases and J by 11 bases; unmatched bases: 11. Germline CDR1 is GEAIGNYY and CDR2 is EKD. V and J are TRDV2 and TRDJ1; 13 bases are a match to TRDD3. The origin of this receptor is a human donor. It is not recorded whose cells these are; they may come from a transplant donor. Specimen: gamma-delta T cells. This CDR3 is CACDTGLGDTREGLIF. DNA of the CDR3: TGTGCCTGTGACACCGGACTGGGGGATACGCGCGAGGGGCTCATCTTT.